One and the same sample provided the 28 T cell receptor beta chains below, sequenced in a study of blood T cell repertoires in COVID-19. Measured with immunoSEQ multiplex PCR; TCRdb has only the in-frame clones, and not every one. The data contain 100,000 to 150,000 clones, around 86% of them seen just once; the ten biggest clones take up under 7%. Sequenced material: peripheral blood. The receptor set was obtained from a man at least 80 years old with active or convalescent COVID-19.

This CDR3 is CAGQRGRTEAFF. The DNA of the CDR3 is TGTGCCGGACAGCGGGGGCGCACTGAAGCTTTCTTT. V usage is TRBV30 and J usage is TRBJ1-1; possibly TRBD1 for D (6 bases). Germline values: CDR1 GTSNPN, CDR2 SVGIG (reference sequence). The CDR3 runs to 12 residues. V lost 8 bases and J 4 bases, leaving 14 bases between the germline ends.

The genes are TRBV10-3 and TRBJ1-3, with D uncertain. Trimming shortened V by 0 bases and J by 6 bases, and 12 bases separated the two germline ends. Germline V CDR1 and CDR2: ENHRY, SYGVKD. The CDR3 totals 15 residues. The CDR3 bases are TGTGCCATCAGTGAGTCGAACCAGCGAAAAAACACCATATATTTT. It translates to CAISESNQRKNTIYF.

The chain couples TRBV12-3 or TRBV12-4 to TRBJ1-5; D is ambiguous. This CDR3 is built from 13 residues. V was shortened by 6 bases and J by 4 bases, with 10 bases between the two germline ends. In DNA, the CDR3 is TGTGCCAGCAGCCCACAGTTAAATCAGCCCCAGCATTTT. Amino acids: CASSPQLNQPQHF.

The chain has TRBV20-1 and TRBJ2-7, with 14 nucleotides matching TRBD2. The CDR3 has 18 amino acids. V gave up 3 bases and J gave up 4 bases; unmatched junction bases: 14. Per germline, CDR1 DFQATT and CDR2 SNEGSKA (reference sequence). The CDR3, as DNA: TGCAGTGCTAGTTCTCCCGGTGGACTAGCGGGAGGTGGTTACGAGCAGTACTTC. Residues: CSASSPGGLAGGGYEQYF.

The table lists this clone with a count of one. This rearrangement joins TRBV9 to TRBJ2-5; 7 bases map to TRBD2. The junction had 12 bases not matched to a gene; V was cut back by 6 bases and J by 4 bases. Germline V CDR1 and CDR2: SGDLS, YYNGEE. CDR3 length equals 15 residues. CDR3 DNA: TGTGCCAGCAATGGCGGGGGAAGTATGGGAGAGACCCAGTACTTC. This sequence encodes CASNGGGSMGETQYF.

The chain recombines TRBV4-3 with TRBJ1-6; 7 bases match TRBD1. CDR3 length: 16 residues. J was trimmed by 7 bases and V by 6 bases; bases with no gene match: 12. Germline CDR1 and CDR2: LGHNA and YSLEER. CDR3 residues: CASSPMYEGANSPLHF. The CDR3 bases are TGCGCCAGCAGTCCGATGTACGAGGGGGCGAATTCACCCCTCCACTTT.

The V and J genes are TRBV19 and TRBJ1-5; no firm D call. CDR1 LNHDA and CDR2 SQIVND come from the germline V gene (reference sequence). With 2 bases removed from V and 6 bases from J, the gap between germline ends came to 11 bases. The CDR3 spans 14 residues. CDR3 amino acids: CASSIFERSQPQHF. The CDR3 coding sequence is TGTGCCAGTAGTATATTTGAGAGGTCTCAGCCCCAGCATTTT.

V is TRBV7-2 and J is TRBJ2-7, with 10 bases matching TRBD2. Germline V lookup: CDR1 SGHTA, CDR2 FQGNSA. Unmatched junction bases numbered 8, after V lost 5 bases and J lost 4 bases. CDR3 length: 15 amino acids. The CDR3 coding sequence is TGTGCCAGCAGCCAAGGACTAGCGGTGTGGTACGAGCAGTACTTC. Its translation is CASSQGLAVWYEQYF.

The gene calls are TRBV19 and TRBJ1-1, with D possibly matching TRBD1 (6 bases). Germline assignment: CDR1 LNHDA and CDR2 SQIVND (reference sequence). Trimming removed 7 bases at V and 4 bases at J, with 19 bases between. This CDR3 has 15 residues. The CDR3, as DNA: TGTGCCAGTACCCCGGGAGGGGGTACTAGCACTGAAGCTTTCTTT. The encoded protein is CASTPGGGTSTEAFF. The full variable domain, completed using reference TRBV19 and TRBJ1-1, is DGGITQSPKYLFRKEGQNVTLSCEQNLNHDAMYWYRQDPGQGLRLIYYSQIVNDFQKGDIAEGYSVSREKKESFPLTVTSAQKNPTAFYLCASTPGGGTSTEAFFGQGTRLTVV.

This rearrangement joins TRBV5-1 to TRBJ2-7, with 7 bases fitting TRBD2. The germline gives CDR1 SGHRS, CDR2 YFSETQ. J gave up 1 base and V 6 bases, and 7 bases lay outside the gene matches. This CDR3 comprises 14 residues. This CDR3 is CASTAGEWSYEQYF. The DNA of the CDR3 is TGCGCCAGCACCGCGGGGGAATGGTCCTACGAGCAGTACTTC.

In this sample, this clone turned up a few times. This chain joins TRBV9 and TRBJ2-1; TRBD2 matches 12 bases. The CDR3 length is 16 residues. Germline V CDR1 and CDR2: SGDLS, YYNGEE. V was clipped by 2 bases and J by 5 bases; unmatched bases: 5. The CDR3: CASSVARLAGDNEQFF. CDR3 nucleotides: TGTGCCAGCAGCGTCGCCCGACTAGCGGGAGACAATGAGCAGTTCTTC.

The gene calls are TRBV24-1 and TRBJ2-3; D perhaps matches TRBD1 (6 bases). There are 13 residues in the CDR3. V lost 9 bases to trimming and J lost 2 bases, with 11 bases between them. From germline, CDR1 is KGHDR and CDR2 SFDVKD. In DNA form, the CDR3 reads TGTGCCACCCTGGACAGACTCACAGATACGCAGTATTTT. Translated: CATLDRLTDTQYF.

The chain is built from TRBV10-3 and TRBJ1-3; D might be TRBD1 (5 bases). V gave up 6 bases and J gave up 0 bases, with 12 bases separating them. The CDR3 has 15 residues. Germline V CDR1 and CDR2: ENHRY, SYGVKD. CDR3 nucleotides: TGTGCCATCAGCAGGGAGGGGTCCTCTGGAAACACCATATATTTT. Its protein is CAISREGSSGNTIYF.

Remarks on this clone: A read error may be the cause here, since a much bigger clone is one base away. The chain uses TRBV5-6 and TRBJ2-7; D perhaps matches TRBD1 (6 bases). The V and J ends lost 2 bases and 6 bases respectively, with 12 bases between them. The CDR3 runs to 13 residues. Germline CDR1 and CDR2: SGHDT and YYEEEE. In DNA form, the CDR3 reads TGTGCCAGCAGCTTATACAGGGTCGGCGAGCAGTACTTC. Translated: CASSLYRVGEQYF.

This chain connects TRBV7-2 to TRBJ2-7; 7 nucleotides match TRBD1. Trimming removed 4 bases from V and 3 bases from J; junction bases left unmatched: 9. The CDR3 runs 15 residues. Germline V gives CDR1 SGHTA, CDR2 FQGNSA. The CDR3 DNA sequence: TGTGCCAGCAGCTCGACAGGGCTGGGGTACTACGAGCAGTACTTC. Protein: CASSSTGLGYYEQYF.

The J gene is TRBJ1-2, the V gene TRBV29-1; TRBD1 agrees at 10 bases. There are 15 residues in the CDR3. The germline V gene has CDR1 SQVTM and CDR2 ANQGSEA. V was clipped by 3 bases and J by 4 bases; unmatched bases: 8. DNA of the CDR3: TGCAGCGTTGAGTCGCCGACAGGGGGCGGCTATGGCTACACCTTC. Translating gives CSVESPTGGGYGYTF.

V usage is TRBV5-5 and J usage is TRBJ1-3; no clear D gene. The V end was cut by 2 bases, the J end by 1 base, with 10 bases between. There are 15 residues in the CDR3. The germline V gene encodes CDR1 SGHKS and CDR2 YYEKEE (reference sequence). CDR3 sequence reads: CASSFPSLSGNTIYF. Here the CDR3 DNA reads TGTGCCAGCAGCTTCCCCTCTCTTTCTGGAAACACCATATATTTT.

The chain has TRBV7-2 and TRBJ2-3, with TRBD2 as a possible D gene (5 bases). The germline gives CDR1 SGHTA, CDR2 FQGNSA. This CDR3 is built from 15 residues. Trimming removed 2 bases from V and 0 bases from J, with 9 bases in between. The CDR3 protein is CASSLPSGSTDTQYF. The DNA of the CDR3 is TGTGCCAGCAGCTTACCAAGCGGTAGCACAGATACGCAGTATTTT.

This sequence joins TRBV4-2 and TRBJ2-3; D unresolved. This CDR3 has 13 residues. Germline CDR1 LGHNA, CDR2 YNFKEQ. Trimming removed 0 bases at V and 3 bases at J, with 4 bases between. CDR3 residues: CASSQESTDTQYF. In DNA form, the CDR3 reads TGTGCCAGCAGCCAAGAGTCTACAGATACGCAGTATTTT.

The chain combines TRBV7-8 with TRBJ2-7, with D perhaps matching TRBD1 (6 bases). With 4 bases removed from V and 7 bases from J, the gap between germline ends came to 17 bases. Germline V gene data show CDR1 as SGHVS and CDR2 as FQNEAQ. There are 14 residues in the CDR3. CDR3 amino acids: CASSSTGALREQYF. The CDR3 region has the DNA TGTGCCAGCAGCTCGACAGGAGCCTTACGGGAGCAGTACTTC.

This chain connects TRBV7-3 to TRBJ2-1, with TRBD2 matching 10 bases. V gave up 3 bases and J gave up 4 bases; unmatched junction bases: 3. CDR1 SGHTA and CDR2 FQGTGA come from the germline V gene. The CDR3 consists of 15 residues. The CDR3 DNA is TGTGCCAGCAGCTTTGCTAGCGGGAGTTACAATGAGCAGTTCTTC. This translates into CASSFASGSYNEQFF. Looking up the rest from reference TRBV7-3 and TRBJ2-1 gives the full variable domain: GAGVSQTPSNKVTEKGKYVELRCDPISGHTALYWYRQSLGQGPEFLIYFQGTGAADDSGLPNDRFFAVRPEGSVSTLKIQRTERGDSAVYLCASSFASGSYNEQFFGPGTRLTVL.

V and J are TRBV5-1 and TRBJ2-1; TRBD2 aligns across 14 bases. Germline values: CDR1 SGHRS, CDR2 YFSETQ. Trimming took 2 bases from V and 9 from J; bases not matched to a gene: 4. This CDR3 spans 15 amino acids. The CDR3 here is CASSFGLAGGSEQFF. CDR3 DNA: TGCGCCAGCAGCTTTGGACTAGCGGGGGGAAGTGAGCAGTTCTTC.

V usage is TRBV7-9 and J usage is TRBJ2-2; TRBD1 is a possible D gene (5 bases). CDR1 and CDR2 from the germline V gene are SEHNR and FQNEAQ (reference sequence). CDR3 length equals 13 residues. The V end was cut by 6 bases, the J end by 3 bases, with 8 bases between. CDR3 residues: CASSRQYTGELFF. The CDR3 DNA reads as TGTGCCAGCAGTAGACAGTACACCGGGGAGCTGTTTTTT.

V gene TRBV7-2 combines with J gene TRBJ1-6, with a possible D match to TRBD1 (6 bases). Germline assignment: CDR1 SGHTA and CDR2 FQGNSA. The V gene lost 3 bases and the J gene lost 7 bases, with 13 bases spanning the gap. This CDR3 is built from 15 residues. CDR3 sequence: CASSLRGMGNSPLHF. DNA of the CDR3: TGTGCCAGCAGCTTGAGGGGGATGGGGAATTCACCCCTCCACTTT.

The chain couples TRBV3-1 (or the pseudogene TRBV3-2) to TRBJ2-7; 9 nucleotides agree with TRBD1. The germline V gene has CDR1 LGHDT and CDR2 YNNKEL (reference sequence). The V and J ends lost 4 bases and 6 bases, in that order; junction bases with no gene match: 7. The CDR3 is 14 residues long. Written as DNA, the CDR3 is TGTGCCAGCAGCCTCGGGACAGGGATCCTCGAGCAGTACTTC. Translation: CASSLGTGILEQYF.

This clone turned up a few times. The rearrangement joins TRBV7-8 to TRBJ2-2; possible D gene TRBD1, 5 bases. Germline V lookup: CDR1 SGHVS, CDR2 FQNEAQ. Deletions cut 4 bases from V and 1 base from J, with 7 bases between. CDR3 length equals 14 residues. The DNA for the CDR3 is TGTGCCAGCAGCTCACAGGTGAACACCGGGGAGCTGTTTTTT. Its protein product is CASSSQVNTGELFF.

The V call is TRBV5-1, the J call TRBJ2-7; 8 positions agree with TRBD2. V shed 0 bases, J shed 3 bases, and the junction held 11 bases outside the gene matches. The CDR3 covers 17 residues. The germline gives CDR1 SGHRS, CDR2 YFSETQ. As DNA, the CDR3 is TGCGCCAGCAGCTTGGCCGGCGGGGGGACTCTCAACTACGAGCAGTACTTC. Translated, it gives CASSLAGGGTLNYEQYF.

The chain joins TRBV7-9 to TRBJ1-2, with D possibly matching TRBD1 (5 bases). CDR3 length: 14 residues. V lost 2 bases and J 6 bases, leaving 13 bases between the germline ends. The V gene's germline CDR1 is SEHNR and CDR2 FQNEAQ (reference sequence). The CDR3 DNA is TGTGCCAGCAGCTTAAACGGGGAGGGGAATGGCTACACCTTC. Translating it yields CASSLNGEGNGYTF.